This T cell receptor beta chain was captured by sequencing in a study of blood T cell repertoires in COVID-19. V dropped 7 bases and J dropped 3; count of bases not matched to a gene: 4. The CDR3 sequence is 13 residues long. Germline-derived CDR1 and CDR2 are LNHNV and YYDKDF (reference sequence). TCRdb keeps only in-frame clones here, not all; method: immunoSEQ multiplex PCR. The sample shows roughly 120,000 clones, roughly 79% of them seen only once. The J gene is TRBJ1-1, the V gene TRBV15, with TRBD1 matching 8 bases. Sequencing was done on a sample of peripheral blood. The clonotype originates from a man between 65 and 85 years old with active or convalescent COVID-19. The CDR3 sequence: CATTTGGHTEAFF. The CDR3, as DNA: TGTGCCACCACCACAGGGGGGCACACTGAAGCTTTCTTT.